The 2 T cell receptor beta chains presented below share a single source sample, sequenced in a study of post-analysis software for immune sequencing data. Their antigens remain unidentified. Tagging with unique molecular identifiers was a feature of the TCR beta cDNA libraries. TCRdb redid the calling of the PCR reads with MiXCR, one entry per CDR3 protein. The sample has 820,000 or so distinct CDR3 sequences, approximately 53% seen once. General study results and limits: Patients showed TRBV5-6, TRBV5-1 and TRBV20-1 among roughly 5 TRBV segments more frequent than in controls.

Sequencing was done on a sample of blood. The receptors stem from a girl aged 5-17 years with multiple sclerosis.

V usage is TRBV7-9 and J usage is TRBJ2-3; possible D gene TRBD1, 6 bases. The CDR3 extends over 16 amino acids. Germline loops: CDR1 SEHNR, CDR2 FQNEAQ (reference sequence). V was clipped by 1 base and J by 3 bases, with 14 bases between them. The DNA for the CDR3 is TGTGCCAGCAGCTTAGATGTTGGGACACCTACAGATACGCAGTATTTT. It encodes CASSLDVGTPTDTQYF.

The rearrangement joins TRBV29-1 to TRBJ2-6; tentatively, D is TRBD1 (5 bases). Germline V CDR1 and CDR2: SQVTM, ANQGSEA. Trimming cost V 7 bases and J 4 bases, with 8 bases left between them. The CDR3 extends over 12 amino acids. The CDR3 coding sequence is TGCAGCGCAGGGAACGGGGCCAACGTCCTGACTTTC. Translation gives CSAGNGANVLTF. Supplemented by reference TRBV29-1 and TRBJ2-6, the full variable domain reads SAVISQKPSRDICQRGTSLTIQCQVDSQVTMMFWYRQQPGQSLTLIATANQGSEATYESGFVIDKFPISRPNLTFSTLTVSNMSPEDSSIYLCSAGNGANVLTFGAGSRLTVL.